Presented here are 15 T cell receptor beta chains from one specimen sequenced in a study of shared clonotypes between healthy human individuals. Here immunoSEQ multiplex PCR was the method, and the copy in TCRdb shows in-frame clones only, minus some. Among millions of clones listed, more than 80% were seen once. The sequenced material came from naive CD4+ T cells sorted from blood. Subset of the sample: CD45RA+ positively selected. These receptors were collected from a man younger than 35 in good health.

The chain employs TRBV9 and TRBJ2-5; 13 positions agree with TRBD2. The J segment lost 5 bases and the V segment lost 3 bases, leaving 7 bases of the junction unmatched. This CDR3 comprises 16 residues. Germline values: CDR1 SGDLS, CDR2 YYNGEE. DNA for the CDR3: TGTGCCAGCAGCGGAGGCGGGACTAGCGGGATGGAGACCCAGTACTTC. Its translation: CASSGGGTSGMETQYF.

This chain joins TRBV4-2 and TRBJ1-1; TRBD1 matches at 7 bases. The CDR3 is 15 amino acids. Trimming took 2 bases from V and 5 from J; bases not matched to a gene: 8. From germline, CDR1 is LGHNA and CDR2 YNFKEQ. The CDR3, as DNA: TGTGCCAGCAGCCAACCGGACAGGACGGTTACTGAAGCTTTCTTT. Translated: CASSQPDRTVTEAFF.

V and J are TRBV5-1 and TRBJ2-2; 11 nucleotides match TRBD2. Germline lookup yields CDR1 SGHRS and CDR2 YFSETQ. CDR3 length: 14 residues. The J segment lost 9 bases and the V segment lost 1 base, leaving 2 bases of the junction unmatched. CDR3 nucleotides: TGCGCCAGCAGCTTGACTAGCGGGAGCAGGGAGCTGTTTTTT. It is translated as CASSLTSGSRELFF.

The rearrangement links TRBV5-1 to TRBJ1-5; 8 bases map to TRBD1. The trim removed 4 bases at V and 2 bases at J, leaving 5 bases unmatched. Germline V gives CDR1 SGHRS, CDR2 YFSETQ. The CDR3 totals 15 residues. The CDR3 nucleotides are TGCGCCAGCAGCATTACGGGACAGGGCAATCAGCCCCAGCATTTT. It encodes CASSITGQGNQPQHF.

On this clone: The germline gene is not matched at one end of the junction; a read error may be the cause. The chain links TRBV11-2 to TRBJ1-2; 11 bases are shared with TRBD1. Germline CDR1 reads SGHAT; CDR2 reads FQNNGV. The CDR3 extends over 15 amino acids. The CDR3 DNA reads as TGTGCCAGCAGCTTAGATCTGGTGGACAGGGGGCGGTATGCGTTC. Translation gives CASSLDLVDRGRYAF. The whole variable domain, filled in from reference TRBV11-2 and TRBJ1-2, reads EAGVAQSPRYKIIEKRQSVAFWCNPISGHATLYWYQQILGQGPKLLIQFQNNGVVDDSQLPKDRFSAERLKGVDSTLKIQPAKLEDSAVYLCASSLDLVDRGRYAFGSGTRLTVV.

J is TRBJ1-4 and V is TRBV5-4; 11 bases are shared with TRBD1. The CDR3 loop spans 15 amino acids. CDR1 SGHNT and CDR2 YYREEE come from the germline V gene (reference sequence). The trim removed 4 bases at V and 3 bases at J, leaving 2 bases unmatched. The CDR3 loop reads CASSGGQGANEKLFF. For the CDR3, the DNA is TGTGCCAGCAGCGGGGGACAGGGGGCTAATGAAAAACTGTTTTTT.

The gene calls are TRBV11-2 and TRBJ1-2, with D possibly TRBD1 on 6 matching bases. This CDR3 is built from 12 residues. V was pared by 3 bases and J by 9 bases, with 11 bases between. Germline CDR1 and CDR2: SGHAT and FQNNGV. The CDR3 spells CASSFGGGSYTF. The DNA of the CDR3 is TGTGCCAGCAGCTTTGGGGGCGGTAGCTACACCTTC.

The chain employs TRBV28 and TRBJ1-3, with D uncertain. Germline V lookup: CDR1 MDHEN, CDR2 SYDVKM. The CDR3 is made up of 14 amino acids. Trimming cost V 5 bases and J 0 bases, with 8 bases left between them. The CDR3, as DNA: TGTGCCAGCAGTGAGGCCGTCTCTGGAAACACCATATATTTT. Translation: CASSEAVSGNTIYF. Combining the CDR3 with reference TRBV28 and TRBJ1-3 gives the whole variable domain DVKVTQSSRYLVKRTGEKVFLECVQDMDHENMFWYRQDPGLGLRLIYFSYDVKMKEKGDIPEGYSVSREKKERFSLILESASTNQTSMYLCASSEAVSGNTIYFGEGSWLTVV.

This clone was counted only a few times. The chain joins TRBV2 to TRBJ1-6; tentatively, D is TRBD1 (6 bases). The V gene lost 0 bases and the J gene lost 10 bases, with 13 bases spanning the gap. Germline V gene lookup returns CDR1 SNHLY and CDR2 FYNNEI. This CDR3 spans 15 amino acids. The CDR3 spells CASSEAEGGWSPLHF. CDR3 sequence (DNA): TGTGCCAGCAGTGAAGCGGAAGGGGGGTGGTCACCCCTCCACTTT. Drawing the rest from reference TRBV2 and TRBJ1-6, the complete variable domain is EPEVTQTPSHQVTQMGQEVILRCVPISNHLYFYWYRQILGQKVEFLVSFYNNEISEKSEIFDDQFSVERPDGSNFTLKIRSTKLEDSAMYFCASSEAEGGWSPLHFGNGTRLTVT.

With respect to this clone: The sample holds other DNA sequences that translate to the same CDR3. The chain combines TRBV19 with TRBJ1-6, with D possibly TRBD1 on 6 matching bases. This CDR3 is built from 13 residues. Per the germline V gene, CDR1 is LNHDA and CDR2 is SQIVND (reference sequence). Trimming shortened V by 3 bases and J by 10 bases, and 10 bases separated the two germline ends. This CDR3 reads CASSIGGLSPLHF. CDR3 sequence (DNA): TGTGCCAGTAGTATTGGGGGGCTCTCACCCCTCCACTTT.

The V and J genes are TRBV10-3 and TRBJ2-5; 10 nucleotides line up with TRBD2. The CDR3 sequence is 16 residues long. The germline CDR1 and CDR2 sequences are ENHRY and SYGVKD. With 4 bases clipped from V and 5 bases from J, the junction kept 10 bases outside the gene matches. This chain's CDR3 is CAISVGLAGVGETQYF. CDR3 sequence (DNA): TGTGCCATCAGTGTCGGGCTAGCGGGAGTTGGGGAGACCCAGTACTTC.

The rearrangement links TRBV11-2 to TRBJ1-2; TRBD1 agrees at 7 bases. The CDR3 covers 14 residues. CDR1 and CDR2 (germline): SGHAT, FQNNGV. J gave up 0 bases and V 6 bases, and 4 bases lay outside the gene matches. CDR3 DNA: TGTGCCAGCAGGGACAGGTGGACTAACTATGGCTACACCTTC. This encodes CASRDRWTNYGYTF.

The chain uses TRBV19 and TRBJ2-5; D may correspond to TRBD1 or TRBD2 (5 bases each). CDR3 size: 13 residues. The germline gives CDR1 LNHDA, CDR2 SQIVND (reference sequence). V lost 5 bases, J lost 5 bases, and 12 bases lay in between. The CDR3 loop is CASSPGTKETQYF. Written as DNA, the CDR3 is TGTGCCAGTAGTCCCGGGACGAAGGAGACCCAGTACTTC.

This clone was observed a single time. The chain employs TRBV6-6 and TRBJ1-6; tentatively, D is TRBD1 (5 bases). This CDR3 has 14 residues. CDR1 is MNHNY and CDR2 is SVGAGI in the germline V gene (reference sequence). The ends were cut back, 6 bases at V and 6 bases at J, with 12 bases in the middle. The CDR3 is CASSSGTFNSPLHF. The CDR3 DNA reads as TGTGCCAGCAGCTCCGGGACCTTTAATTCACCCCTCCACTTT.

The chain links TRBV7-2 to TRBJ1-5, with unresolved D. The CDR3 runs to 15 residues. Trimming shortened V by 3 bases and J by 0 bases, and 9 bases separated the two germline ends. The germline V gene encodes CDR1 SGHTA and CDR2 FQGNSA. The CDR3 nucleotides are TGTGCCAGCAGCTTTGTTAGTAATAGCAATCAGCCCCAGCATTTT. Amino acid sequence: CASSFVSNSNQPQHF. Full variable domain (remainder filled in from reference TRBV7-2 and TRBJ1-5): GAGVSQSPSNKVTEKGKDVELRCDPISGHTALYWYRQSLGQGLEFLIYFQGNSAPDKSGLPSDRFSAERTGGSVSTLTIQRTQQEDSAVYLCASSFVSNSNQPQHFGDGTRLSIL.